Below, one TCR beta chain is given with its context. This CDR3 has 14 residues. Germline-derived CDR1 and CDR2 are SNHLY and FYNNEI. Trimming left V 3 bases short and J 6 bases short, with 12 bases between. Assay used: immunoSEQ multiplex PCR; TCRdb lists only in-frame clones, some missing. The sample records a few hundred thousand clones, 88% being singletons. The data originate from a study of blood T cell repertoires in COVID-19. The clonotype comes from a woman between 25 and 40 years old with COVID-19, enrolled during active disease. V and J are TRBV2 and TRBJ1-3, with TRBD1 as a possible D gene (5 bases). The source material was peripheral blood. The chain's CDR3 is CASSDVDILNTIYF. The CDR3, as DNA: TGTGCCAGCAGTGACGTGGACATCCTAAACACCATATATTTT.